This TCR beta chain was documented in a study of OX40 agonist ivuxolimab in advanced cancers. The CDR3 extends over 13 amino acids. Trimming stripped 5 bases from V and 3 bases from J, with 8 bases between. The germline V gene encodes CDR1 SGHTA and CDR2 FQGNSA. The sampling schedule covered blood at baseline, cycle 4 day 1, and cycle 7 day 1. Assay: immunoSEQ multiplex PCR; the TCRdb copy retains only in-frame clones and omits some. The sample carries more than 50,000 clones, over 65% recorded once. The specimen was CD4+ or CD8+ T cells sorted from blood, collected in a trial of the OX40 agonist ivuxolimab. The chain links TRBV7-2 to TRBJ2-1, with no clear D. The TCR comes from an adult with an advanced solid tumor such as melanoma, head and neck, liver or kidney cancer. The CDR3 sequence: CASSQKGYNEQFF. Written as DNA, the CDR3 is TGTGCCAGCAGCCAGAAAGGCTACAATGAGCAGTTCTTC.